This passage covers 25 T cell receptor beta chains from one sample sequenced in a study of cytomegalovirus exposure and HLA in healthy donors. The PCR contained 60 Vbeta and 13 Jbeta primers. Profiled with immunoSEQ multiplex PCR; TCRdb holds only in-frame clones, not every one. Among 150,000 or so clones listed, under 70% were seen once. The sample comprised PBMCs. These TCRs come from a woman aged 25-40 years in good health and CMV-seropositive.

The rearrangement links TRBV5-1 to TRBJ2-5, with D maybe TRBD1 (6 bases). V gave up 2 bases and J gave up 2 bases, with 10 bases separating them. Per the germline V gene, CDR1 is SGHRS and CDR2 is YFSETQ. CDR3 length: 14 residues. CDR3 sequence: CASSLGTQQETQYF. The CDR3 DNA sequence: TGCGCCAGCAGCTTAGGGACACAACAAGAGACCCAGTACTTC.

CDR3 amino acids: CASSEPGHPFTDTQYF. The DNA of the CDR3 is TGTGCCAGCAGTGAACCGGGACATCCCTTCACAGATACGCAGTATTTT. The rearrangement uses TRBV6-1 and TRBJ2-3, with D perhaps TRBD1 (6 bases). Trimming stripped 2 bases from V and 2 bases from J, with 14 bases between. Per germline, CDR1 MNHNS and CDR2 SASEGT. The CDR3 contains 16 residues.

This clone was seen many times. The gene calls are TRBV30 and TRBJ1-2; maybe TRBD1 (5 bases). V lost 3 bases to trimming and J lost 4 bases, with 12 bases between them. The CDR3 is 13 amino acids. CDR1 GTSNPN and CDR2 SVGIG come from the germline V gene (reference sequence). This CDR3 is CAWSRTGSYGYTF. CDR3 nucleotides: TGTGCCTGGAGCAGAACAGGTTCCTATGGCTACACCTTC.

Comment on this clone: Different DNA sequences within this sample yield the same CDR3. This chain uses TRBV29-1 with TRBJ2-7; 8 nucleotides match TRBD1. In germline, CDR1 is SQVTM, CDR2 ANQGSEA. This CDR3 comprises 11 residues. V trimming: 3 bases; J trimming: 13 bases; junction bases outside the gene matches: 8. In nucleotides, the CDR3 is TGCAGCGTTGAGGATGGCACAGGGGGTTACTTC. Amino acids: CSVEDGTGGYF.

The chain combines TRBV5-4 with TRBJ1-2; 9 bases line up with TRBD1. Germline trimming cut 8 bases from V and 2 bases from J; bases unmatched to any gene: 10. There are 15 residues in the CDR3. CDR1 is SGHNT, CDR2 YYREEE, per germline (reference sequence). The CDR3 bases are TGTGCCAGTCACCGGGACAGGGTGGCGAACTATGGCTACACCTTC. This translates into CASHRDRVANYGYTF. The variable domain in full, completed from reference TRBV5-4 and TRBJ1-2, reads ETGVTQSPTHLIKTRGQQVTLRCSSQSGHNTVSWYQQALGQGPQFIFQYYREEENGRGNFPPRFSGLQFPNYSSELNVNALELDDSALYLCASHRDRVANYGYTFGSGTRLTVV.

The CDR3: CASSSRREMNGELFF. CDR3 bases: TGTGCCAGCAGCTCTCGCCGAGAGATGAACGGGGAGCTGTTTTTT. The chain links TRBV7-9 to TRBJ2-2, with D uncertain. Germline V gives CDR1 SEHNR, CDR2 FQNEAQ (reference sequence). Trimming removed 4 bases at V and 7 bases at J, with 16 bases between. This CDR3 comprises 15 residues. Full variable domain (missing parts from reference TRBV7-9 and TRBJ2-2): DTGVSQNPRHKITKRGQNVTFRCDPISEHNRLYWYRQTLGQGPEFLTYFQNEAQLEKSRLLSDRFSAERPKGSFSTLEIQRTEQGDSAMYLCASSSRREMNGELFFGEGSRLTVL.

The chain couples TRBV30 to TRBJ2-1, with 9 positions matching TRBD1. The CDR3 is 16 residues long. V was clipped by 0 bases and J by 7 bases; unmatched bases: 10. Germline CDR1 reads GTSNPN; CDR2 reads SVGIG (reference sequence). This CDR3 reads CAWSVGRGQGVNEQFF. CDR3 nucleotides: TGTGCCTGGAGTGTAGGGAGGGGACAGGGTGTAAATGAGCAGTTCTTC.

V is TRBV25-1 and J is TRBJ1-1, with D possibly being TRBD1 (6 bases). This CDR3 is 15 amino acids long. Germline values: CDR1 MGHDK, CDR2 SYGVNS. The V end lost 3 bases, the J end lost 6 bases, and 17 bases lay between the germline ends. Here the CDR3 reads CASSDTGKGVAEAFF. CDR3 DNA: TGTGCCAGCAGTGATACAGGGAAAGGAGTTGCTGAAGCTTTCTTT.

This rearrangement joins TRBV6-1 to TRBJ2-4; the D gene is possibly TRBD2 (7 bases). The CDR3 has 15 residues. Trimming left V 8 bases short and J 7 bases short, with 21 bases between. CDR1 and CDR2 (germline): MNHNS, SASEGT. This chain's CDR3 is CASQSRGGSWNIQYF. Here the CDR3 DNA reads TGTGCCAGCCAATCGAGGGGGGGAAGCTGGAACATTCAGTACTTC.

The rearrangement uses TRBV4-2 and TRBJ1-2, with D unresolved. Trimming removed 3 bases at V and 7 bases at J, with 9 bases between. The germline CDR1 and CDR2 sequences are LGHNA and YNFKEQ. The length of the CDR3 is 12 residues. DNA for the CDR3: TGTGCCAGCAGCCAGAGGCTTCGTGGCTACACCTTC. This codes for CASSQRLRGYTF.

The rearrangement joins TRBV28 to TRBJ1-5, with 7 nucleotides matching TRBD1. This CDR3 contains 14 residues. Germline values: CDR1 MDHEN, CDR2 SYDVKM. With V trimmed by 2 bases and J by 8 bases, 6 bases remained unmatched. The CDR3 DNA reads TGTGCCAGCAGTTTAGGAGGCAGGGGGAAGCCCCAGCATTTT. Protein product: CASSLGGRGKPQHF. Combining the CDR3 with reference TRBV28 and TRBJ1-5 gives the whole variable domain DVKVTQSSRYLVKRTGEKVFLECVQDMDHENMFWYRQDPGLGLRLIYFSYDVKMKEKGDIPEGYSVSREKKERFSLILESASTNQTSMYLCASSLGGRGKPQHFGDGTRLSIL.

The genes are TRBV30 and TRBJ2-7, with a possible D match to TRBD2 (7 bases). With 0 bases removed from V and 2 bases from J, the gap between germline ends came to 14 bases. The CDR3 is 15 amino acids. Germline-derived CDR1 and CDR2 are GTSNPN and SVGIG (reference sequence). Here the CDR3 reads CAWSVGWEGAYEQYF. The DNA of the CDR3 is TGTGCCTGGAGTGTGGGATGGGAGGGGGCCTACGAGCAGTACTTC.

This clone has just a few counts. The rearrangement uses TRBV6-5 and TRBJ1-2; D is possibly TRBD1 (5 bases). Germline V CDR1 and CDR2: MNHEY, SVGAGI. The CDR3 runs 15 residues. The V and J ends lost 10 bases and 1 base respectively, with 19 bases between them. CDR3 nucleotide sequence: TGTGCCAACCAGACTTTCAGGGACTGTAACTATGGCTACACCTTC. Translation gives CANQTFRDCNYGYTF.

This clone was seen once. The V call is TRBV5-6, the J call TRBJ2-7; TRBD1 aligns across 8 bases. Germline CDR1 reads SGHDT; CDR2 reads YYEEEE. This CDR3 contains 14 residues. V shed 2 bases and J 5 bases; nucleotides not matched to a gene: 6. The CDR3 here is CASSLRQGMDEQYF. The CDR3 nucleotides are TGTGCCAGCAGCTTACGACAGGGGATGGACGAGCAGTACTTC.

This clone was seen more than once but under ten times. The chain combines TRBV11-2 with TRBJ2-7, with 11 nucleotides matching TRBD1. This CDR3 has 15 amino acids. V shed 3 bases, J shed 7 bases, and the junction held 8 bases outside the gene matches. Germline V gives CDR1 SGHAT, CDR2 FQNNGV. The CDR3 protein is CASSFPGQGAREQYF. In nucleotides, the CDR3 is TGTGCCAGCAGCTTCCCCGGACAGGGGGCTCGGGAGCAGTACTTC.

V usage is TRBV28 and J usage is TRBJ2-5; D uncertain. CDR1 is MDHEN, CDR2 SYDVKM, per germline. The V end lost 2 bases, the J end lost 7 bases, and 11 bases lay between the germline ends. This CDR3 is built from 13 residues. The CDR3 DNA reads as TGTGCCAGCAGTTTAGCCCCCTATTTGACCCAGTACTTC. As protein: CASSLAPYLTQYF.

The chain carries TRBV5-4 and TRBJ2-3; a possible D gene is TRBD1 (5 bases). V was trimmed by 4 bases and J by 14 bases, leaving 20 bases between them. The V gene's germline CDR1 is SGHNT and CDR2 YYREEE (reference sequence). There are 13 residues in the CDR3. DNA of the CDR3: TGTGCCAGCAGCCTCAGGGTGACACCCACGTGGTATTTT. Protein sequence: CASSLRVTPTWYF.

V usage is TRBV5-1 and J usage is TRBJ2-5; TRBD1 aligns across 8 bases. TRBJ2-7 explains the end of the DNA better; the J call may be wrong. This CDR3 has 16 residues. The germline V gene has CDR1 SGHRS and CDR2 YFSETQ. The CDR3 loop is CASSLAGGASVYEQYF. The DNA for the CDR3 is TGCGCCAGCAGCTTGGCAGGGGGCGCGTCAGTCTACGAGCAGTACTTC.

V gene TRBV7-9 combines with J gene TRBJ1-5; D unresolved. V lost 4 bases and J lost 7, with 11 bases in between. The CDR3 length is 13 residues. Germline V gene sequence: CDR1 SEHNR, CDR2 FQNEAQ (reference sequence). This CDR3 reads CASSSTGEQPQHF. DNA of the CDR3: TGTGCCAGCAGCTCCACGGGAGAACAGCCCCAGCATTTT.

This clone was seen more than once but under ten times. J is TRBJ1-1 and V is TRBV10-3, with 7 bases lining up with TRBD1. V was clipped by 10 bases and J by 11 bases; unmatched bases: 13. The CDR3 consists of 12 residues. CDR1 ENHRY and CDR2 SYGVKD come from the germline V gene. CDR3 residues: CATDPGQRRAFF. DNA for the CDR3: TGTGCCACGGACCCGGGACAGCGTCGGGCTTTCTTT.

The genes are TRBV4-2 and TRBJ2-1; D might be TRBD2 (6 bases). V dropped 0 bases and J dropped 4 bases, with 16 bases sitting between them. This CDR3 is built from 17 residues. Germline V gene lookup returns CDR1 LGHNA and CDR2 YNFKEQ. The CDR3 nucleotides read TGTGCCAGCAGCCAAGAAGGCGGGGCAGTCGGTTACAATGAGCAGTTCTTC. Residues: CASSQEGGAVGYNEQFF.

The chain has TRBV30 and TRBJ2-6; TRBD1 might be the D (6 bases). The CDR3 consists of 14 residues. The V and J ends lost 8 bases and 1 base respectively, with 12 bases between them. Germline values: CDR1 GTSNPN, CDR2 SVGIG (reference sequence). CDR3 amino acids: CALPRGSGANVLTF. The CDR3 region has the DNA TGTGCCCTCCCCAGGGGATCTGGGGCCAACGTCCTGACTTTC.

In its sample, this clone was seen a few times. This chain links TRBV6-5 with TRBJ2-5, with D possibly TRBD2 on 5 matching bases. The J call may be in error: the DNA end matches TRBJ2-7 better. The germline gives CDR1 MNHEY, CDR2 SVGAGI. The CDR3 totals 13 residues. The CDR3 DNA reads as TGTGCCAGCAGTACCCTCGGGGTCTACGAGCAGTACTTC. Translated: CASSTLGVYEQYF.

This clone was seen more than once but under ten times. This CDR3 is CASSLASGRALYEQYF. Here the CDR3 DNA reads TGTGCCAGCAGCTTAGCTAGCGGGAGGGCCCTCTACGAGCAGTACTTC. The genes are TRBV11-2 and TRBJ2-7, with 12 bases identical to TRBD2. This CDR3 has 16 residues. Germline V gives CDR1 SGHAT, CDR2 FQNNGV. The V gene end was trimmed by 1 base and the J gene end by 3 bases; junction bases not matched to a gene: 4.

The chain carries TRBV11-2 and TRBJ2-7; TRBD2 matches at 9 bases. CDR1 and CDR2 (germline): SGHAT, FQNNGV. The length of the CDR3 is 16 residues. V lost 4 bases and J lost 6; bases outside the gene matches: 13. The CDR3 coding sequence is TGTGCCAGCAGCTCACAGGGTAGCGGGAGACTCGGCGAGCAGTACTTC. Protein sequence: CASSSQGSGRLGEQYF.